This T cell receptor (beta chain) is from a study of technical replicates of blood from a handful of donors. The CDR3 is 18 residues long. From germline, CDR1 is KGHSH and CDR2 LQKENI. The J segment lost 4 bases and the V segment lost 1 base, leaving 12 bases of the junction unmatched. Only in-frame clones appear in the TCRdb table, and some are missing; sequencing was by immunoSEQ multiplex PCR. The sample consists of under 85,000 clones, 92% of them appearing once. The rearrangement uses TRBV18 and TRBJ1-1, with 10 bases matching TRBD1. Sequencing was carried out using T cells isolated from PBMCs. The sequence came from a human donor in good health. CDR3 sequence (DNA): TGTGCCAGCTCACCACGGGGACAGGGGCCCGGTGGAGGCACTGAAGCTTTCTTT. Translating it yields CASSPRGQGPGGGTEAFF.